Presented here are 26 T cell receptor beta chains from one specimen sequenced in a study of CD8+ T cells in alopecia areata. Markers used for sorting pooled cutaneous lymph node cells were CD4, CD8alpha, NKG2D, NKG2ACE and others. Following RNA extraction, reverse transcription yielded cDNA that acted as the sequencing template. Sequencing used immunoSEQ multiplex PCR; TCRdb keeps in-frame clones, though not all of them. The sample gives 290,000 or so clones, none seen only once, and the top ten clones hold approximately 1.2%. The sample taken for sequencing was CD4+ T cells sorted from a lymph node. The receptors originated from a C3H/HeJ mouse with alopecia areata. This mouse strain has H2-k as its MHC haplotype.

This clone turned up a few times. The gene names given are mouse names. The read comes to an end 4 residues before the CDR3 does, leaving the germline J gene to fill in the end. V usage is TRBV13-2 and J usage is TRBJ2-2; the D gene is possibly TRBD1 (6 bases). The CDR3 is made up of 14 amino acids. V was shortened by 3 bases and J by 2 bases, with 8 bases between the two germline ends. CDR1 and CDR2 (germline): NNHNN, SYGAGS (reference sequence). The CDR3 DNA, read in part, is TGTGCCAGCGGTGTCAGGGGTAACACCGGG. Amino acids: CASGVRGNTG. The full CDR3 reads CASGVRGNTGQLYF.

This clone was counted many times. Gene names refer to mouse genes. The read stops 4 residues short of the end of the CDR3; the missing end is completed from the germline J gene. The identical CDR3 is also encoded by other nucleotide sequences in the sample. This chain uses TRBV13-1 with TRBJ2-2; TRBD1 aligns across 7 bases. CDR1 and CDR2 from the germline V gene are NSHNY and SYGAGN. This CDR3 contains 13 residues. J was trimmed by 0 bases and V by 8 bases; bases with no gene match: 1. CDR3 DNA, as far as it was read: TGTGCCAGTGGGACAGCAAACACCGGG. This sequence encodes CASGTANTG. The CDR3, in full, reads CASGTANTGQLYF.

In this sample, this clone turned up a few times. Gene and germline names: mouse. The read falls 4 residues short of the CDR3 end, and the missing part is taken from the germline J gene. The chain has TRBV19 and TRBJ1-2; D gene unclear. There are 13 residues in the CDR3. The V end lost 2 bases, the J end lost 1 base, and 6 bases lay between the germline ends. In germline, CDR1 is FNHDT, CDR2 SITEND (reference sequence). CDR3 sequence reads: CASSIHRNSDYTF. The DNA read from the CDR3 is TGTGCCAGCAGTATCCACAGAAACTCC.

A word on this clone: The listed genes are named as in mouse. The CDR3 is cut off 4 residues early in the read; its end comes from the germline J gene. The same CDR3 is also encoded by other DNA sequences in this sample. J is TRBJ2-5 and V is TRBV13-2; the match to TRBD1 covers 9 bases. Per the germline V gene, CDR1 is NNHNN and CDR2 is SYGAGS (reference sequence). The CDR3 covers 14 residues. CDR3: CASGDATGGDTQYF. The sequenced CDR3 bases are TGTGCCAGCGGTGATGCGACAGGGGGAGAC.

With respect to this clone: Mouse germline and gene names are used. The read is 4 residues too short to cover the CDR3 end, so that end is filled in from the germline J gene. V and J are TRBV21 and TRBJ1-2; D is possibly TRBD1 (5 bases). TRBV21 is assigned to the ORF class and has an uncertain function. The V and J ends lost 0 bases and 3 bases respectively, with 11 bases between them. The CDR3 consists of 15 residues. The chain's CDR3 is CASSQSGGGDSDYTF. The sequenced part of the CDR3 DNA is TGTGCTAGCAGTCAATCGGGGGGAGGAGACTCC.

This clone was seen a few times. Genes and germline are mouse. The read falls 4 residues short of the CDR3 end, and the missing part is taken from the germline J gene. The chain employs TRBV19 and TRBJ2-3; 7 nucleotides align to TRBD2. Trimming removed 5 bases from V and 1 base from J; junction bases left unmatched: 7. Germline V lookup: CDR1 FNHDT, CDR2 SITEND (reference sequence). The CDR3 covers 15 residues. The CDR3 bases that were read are TGTGCCAGCAGCCTGGGGGTCGGGGGTGCAGAA. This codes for CASSLGVGGAE. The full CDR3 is CASSLGVGGAETLYF.

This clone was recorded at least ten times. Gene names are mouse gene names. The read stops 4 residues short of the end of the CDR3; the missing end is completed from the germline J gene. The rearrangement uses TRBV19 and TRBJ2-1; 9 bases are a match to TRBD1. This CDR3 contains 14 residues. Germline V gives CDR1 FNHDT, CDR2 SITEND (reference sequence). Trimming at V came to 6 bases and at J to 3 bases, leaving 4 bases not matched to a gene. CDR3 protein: CASTPDRGYAEQFF. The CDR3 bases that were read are TGTGCCAGCACCCCGGACAGGGGCTATGCT.

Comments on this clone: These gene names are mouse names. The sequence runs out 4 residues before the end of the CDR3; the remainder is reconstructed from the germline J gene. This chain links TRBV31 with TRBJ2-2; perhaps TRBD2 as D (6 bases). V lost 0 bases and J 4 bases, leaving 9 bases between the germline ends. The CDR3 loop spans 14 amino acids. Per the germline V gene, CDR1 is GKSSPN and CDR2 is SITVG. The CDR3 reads CAWSLGWGTGQLYF. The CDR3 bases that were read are TGTGCCTGGAGTCTGGGCTGGGGCACCGGG.

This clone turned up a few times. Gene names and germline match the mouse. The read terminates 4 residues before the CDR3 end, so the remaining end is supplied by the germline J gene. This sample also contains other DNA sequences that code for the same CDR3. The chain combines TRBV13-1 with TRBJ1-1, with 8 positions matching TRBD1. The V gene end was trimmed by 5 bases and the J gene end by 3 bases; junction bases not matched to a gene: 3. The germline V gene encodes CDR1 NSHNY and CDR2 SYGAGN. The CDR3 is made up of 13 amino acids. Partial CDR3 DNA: TGTGCCAGCAGAACAGGGGGGGACACA. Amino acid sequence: CASRTGGDT. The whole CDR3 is CASRTGGDTEVFF.

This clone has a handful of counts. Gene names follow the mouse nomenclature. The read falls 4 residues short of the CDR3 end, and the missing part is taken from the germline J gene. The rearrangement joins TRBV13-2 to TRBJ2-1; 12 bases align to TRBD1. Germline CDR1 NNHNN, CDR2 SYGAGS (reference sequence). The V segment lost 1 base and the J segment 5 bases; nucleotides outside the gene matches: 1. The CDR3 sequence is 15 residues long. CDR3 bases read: TGTGCCAGCGGTGATTGGGACAGGGGGCATGCT. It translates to CASGDWDRGHA. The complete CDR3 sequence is CASGDWDRGHAEQFF.

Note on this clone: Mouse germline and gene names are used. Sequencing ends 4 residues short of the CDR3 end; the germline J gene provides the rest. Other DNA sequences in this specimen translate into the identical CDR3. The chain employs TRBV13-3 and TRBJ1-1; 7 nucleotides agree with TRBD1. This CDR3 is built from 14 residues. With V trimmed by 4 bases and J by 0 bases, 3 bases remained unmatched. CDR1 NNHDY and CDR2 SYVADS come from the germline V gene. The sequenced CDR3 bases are TGTGCCAGCAGTCGGGACAGAACAAACACA. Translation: CASSRDRTNT. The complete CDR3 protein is CASSRDRTNTEVFF.

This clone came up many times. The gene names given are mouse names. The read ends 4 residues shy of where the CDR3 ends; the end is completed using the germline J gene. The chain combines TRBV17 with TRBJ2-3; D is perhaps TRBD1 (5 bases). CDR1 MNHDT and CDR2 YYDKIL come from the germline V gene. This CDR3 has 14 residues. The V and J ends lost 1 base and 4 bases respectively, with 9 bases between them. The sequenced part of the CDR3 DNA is TGTGCTAGCAGTAGAGGCCAGGGTCCAGAA. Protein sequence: CASSRGQGPE. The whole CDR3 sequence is CASSRGQGPETLYF.

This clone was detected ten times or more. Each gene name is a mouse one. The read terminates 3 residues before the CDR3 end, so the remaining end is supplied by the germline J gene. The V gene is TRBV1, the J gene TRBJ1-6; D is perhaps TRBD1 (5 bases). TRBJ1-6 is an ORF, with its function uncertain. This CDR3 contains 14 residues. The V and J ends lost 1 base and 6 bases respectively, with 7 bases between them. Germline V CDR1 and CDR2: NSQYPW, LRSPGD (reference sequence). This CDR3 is CTCSAGGVNSPLYF. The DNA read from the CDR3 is TGCACCTGCAGTGCAGGGGGGGTTAATTCGCCC.

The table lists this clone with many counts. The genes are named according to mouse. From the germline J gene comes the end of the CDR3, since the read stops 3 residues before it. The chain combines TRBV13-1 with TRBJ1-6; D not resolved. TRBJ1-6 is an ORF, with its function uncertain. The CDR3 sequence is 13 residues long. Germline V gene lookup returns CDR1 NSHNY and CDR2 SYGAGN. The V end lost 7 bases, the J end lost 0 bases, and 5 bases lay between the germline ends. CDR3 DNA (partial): TGTGCCAGCGCAGATTCCTATAATTCGCCC. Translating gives CASADSYNSP. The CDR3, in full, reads CASADSYNSPLYF.

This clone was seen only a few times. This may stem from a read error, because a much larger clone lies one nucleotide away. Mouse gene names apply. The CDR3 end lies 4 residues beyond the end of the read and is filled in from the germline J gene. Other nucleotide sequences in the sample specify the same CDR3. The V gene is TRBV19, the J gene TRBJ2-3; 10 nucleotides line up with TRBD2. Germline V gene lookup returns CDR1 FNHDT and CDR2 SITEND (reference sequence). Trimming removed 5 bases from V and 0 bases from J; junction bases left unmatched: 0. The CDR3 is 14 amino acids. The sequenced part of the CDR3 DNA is TGTGCCAGCAGGGACTGGGGGAGTGCAGAA. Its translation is CASRDWGSAE. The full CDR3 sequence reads CASRDWGSAETLYF.

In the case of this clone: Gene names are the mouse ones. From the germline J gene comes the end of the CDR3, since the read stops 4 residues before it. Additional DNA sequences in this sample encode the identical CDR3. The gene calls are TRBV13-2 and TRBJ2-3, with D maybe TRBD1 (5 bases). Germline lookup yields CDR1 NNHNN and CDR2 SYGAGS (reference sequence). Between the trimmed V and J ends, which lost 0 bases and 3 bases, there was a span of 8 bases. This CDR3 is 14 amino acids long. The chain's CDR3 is CASGDAKGAETLYF. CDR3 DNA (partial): TGTGCCAGCGGTGATGCGAAGGGGGCAGAA.

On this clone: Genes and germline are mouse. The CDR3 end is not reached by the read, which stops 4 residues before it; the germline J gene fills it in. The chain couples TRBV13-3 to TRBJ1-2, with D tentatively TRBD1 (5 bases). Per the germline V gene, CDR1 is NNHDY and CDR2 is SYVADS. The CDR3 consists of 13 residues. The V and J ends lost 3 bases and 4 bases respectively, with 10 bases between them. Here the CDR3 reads CASSATGFSDYTF. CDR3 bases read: TGTGCCAGCAGTGCTACAGGATTCTCC.

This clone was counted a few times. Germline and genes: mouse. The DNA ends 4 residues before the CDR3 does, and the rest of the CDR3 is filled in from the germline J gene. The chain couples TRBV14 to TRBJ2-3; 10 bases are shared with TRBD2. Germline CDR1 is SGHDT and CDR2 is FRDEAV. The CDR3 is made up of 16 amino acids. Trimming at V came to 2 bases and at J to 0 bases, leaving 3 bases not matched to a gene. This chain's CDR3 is CASSLDWGASAETLYF. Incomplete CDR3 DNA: TGTGCCAGCAGTTTAGACTGGGGGGCTAGTGCAGAA.

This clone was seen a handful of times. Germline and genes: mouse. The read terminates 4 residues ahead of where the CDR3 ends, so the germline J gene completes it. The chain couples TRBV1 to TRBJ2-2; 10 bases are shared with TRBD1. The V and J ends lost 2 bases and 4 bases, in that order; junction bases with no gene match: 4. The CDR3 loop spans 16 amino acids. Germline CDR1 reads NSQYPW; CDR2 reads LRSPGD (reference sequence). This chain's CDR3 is CTCSASTGGGTGQLYF. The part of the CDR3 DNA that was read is TGCACCTGCAGTGCATCGACAGGGGGCGGCACCGGG. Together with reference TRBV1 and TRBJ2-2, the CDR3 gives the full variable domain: VTLLEQNPRWRLVPRGQAVNLRCILKNSQYPWMSWYQQDLQKQLQWLFTLRSPGDKEVKSLPGADYLATRVTDTELRLQVANMSQGRTLYCTCSASTGGGTGQLYFGEGSKLTVL.

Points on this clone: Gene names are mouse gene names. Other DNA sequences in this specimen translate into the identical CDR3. The sequenced CDR3 bases are TGTGCCAGCAGTATACGGCAGGGGAACTATGCT. It encodes CASSIRQGNYA. The complete CDR3 protein is CASSIRQGNYAEQFF. The chain joins TRBV19 to TRBJ2-1, with D perhaps TRBD1 (6 bases). From the germline J gene comes the end of the CDR3, since the read stops 4 residues before it. Germline CDR1 is FNHDT and CDR2 is SITEND (reference sequence). Trimming pared 1 base from V and 1 base from J, leaving 9 bases between. The CDR3 loop spans 15 amino acids.

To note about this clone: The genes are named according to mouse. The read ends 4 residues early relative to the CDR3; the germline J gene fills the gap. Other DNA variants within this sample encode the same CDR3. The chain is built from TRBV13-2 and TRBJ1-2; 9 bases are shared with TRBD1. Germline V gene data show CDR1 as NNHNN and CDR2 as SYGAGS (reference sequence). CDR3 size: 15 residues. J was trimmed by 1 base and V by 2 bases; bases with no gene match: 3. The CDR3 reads CASGDPGQGNSDYTF. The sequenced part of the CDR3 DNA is TGTGCCAGCGGTGACCCGGGACAGGGAAACTCC.

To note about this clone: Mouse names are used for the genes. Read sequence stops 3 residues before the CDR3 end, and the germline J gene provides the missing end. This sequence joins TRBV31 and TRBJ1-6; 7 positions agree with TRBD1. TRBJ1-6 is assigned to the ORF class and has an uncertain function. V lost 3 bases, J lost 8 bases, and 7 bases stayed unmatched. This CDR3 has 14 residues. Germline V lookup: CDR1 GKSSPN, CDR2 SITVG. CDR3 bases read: TGTGCCTGGAGACAAGACAGGGTGGATTCGCCC. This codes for CAWRQDRVDSP. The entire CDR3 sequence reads CAWRQDRVDSPLYF.

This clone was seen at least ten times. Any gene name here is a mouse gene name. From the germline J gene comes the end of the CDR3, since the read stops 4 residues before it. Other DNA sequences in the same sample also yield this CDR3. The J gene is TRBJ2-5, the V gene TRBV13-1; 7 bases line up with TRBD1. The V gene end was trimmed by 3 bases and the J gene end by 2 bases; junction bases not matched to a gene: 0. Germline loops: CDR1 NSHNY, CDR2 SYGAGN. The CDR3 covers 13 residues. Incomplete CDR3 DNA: TGTGCCAGCAGTGGGGACAGCCAAGAC. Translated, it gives CASSGDSQD. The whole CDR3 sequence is CASSGDSQDTQYF.

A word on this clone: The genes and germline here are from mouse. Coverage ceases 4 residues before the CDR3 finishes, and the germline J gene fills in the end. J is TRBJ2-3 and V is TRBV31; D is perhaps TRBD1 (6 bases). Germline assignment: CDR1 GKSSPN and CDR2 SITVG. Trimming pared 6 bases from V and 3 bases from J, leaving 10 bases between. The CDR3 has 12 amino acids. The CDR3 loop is CACIQGAETLYF. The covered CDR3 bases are TGTGCCTGCATCCAGGGGGCAGAA. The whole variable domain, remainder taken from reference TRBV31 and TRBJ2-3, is AQTIHQWPVAEIKAVGSPLSLGCTIKGKSSPNLYWYWQATGGTLQQLFYSITVGQVESVVQLNLSASRPKDDQFILSTEKLLLSHSGFYLCACIQGAETLYFGSGTRLTVL.

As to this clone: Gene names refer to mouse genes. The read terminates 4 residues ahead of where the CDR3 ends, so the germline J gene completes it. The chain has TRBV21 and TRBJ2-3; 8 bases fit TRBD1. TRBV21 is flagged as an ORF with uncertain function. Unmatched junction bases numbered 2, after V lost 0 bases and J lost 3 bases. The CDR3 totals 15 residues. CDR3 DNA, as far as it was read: TGTGCTAGCAGTCAATCACAGGGGGGAGCAGAA. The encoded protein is CASSQSQGGAE. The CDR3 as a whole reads CASSQSQGGAETLYF.

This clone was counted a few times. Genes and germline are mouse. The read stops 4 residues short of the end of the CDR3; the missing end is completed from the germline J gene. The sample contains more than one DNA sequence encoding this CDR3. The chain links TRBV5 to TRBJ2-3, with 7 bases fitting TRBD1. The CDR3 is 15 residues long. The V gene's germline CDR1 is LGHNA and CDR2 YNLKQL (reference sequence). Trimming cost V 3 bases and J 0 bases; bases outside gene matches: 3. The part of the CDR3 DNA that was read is TGTGCCAGCAGCCAGGGACAGAATAGTGCAGAA. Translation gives CASSQGQNSAE. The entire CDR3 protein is CASSQGQNSAETLYF.